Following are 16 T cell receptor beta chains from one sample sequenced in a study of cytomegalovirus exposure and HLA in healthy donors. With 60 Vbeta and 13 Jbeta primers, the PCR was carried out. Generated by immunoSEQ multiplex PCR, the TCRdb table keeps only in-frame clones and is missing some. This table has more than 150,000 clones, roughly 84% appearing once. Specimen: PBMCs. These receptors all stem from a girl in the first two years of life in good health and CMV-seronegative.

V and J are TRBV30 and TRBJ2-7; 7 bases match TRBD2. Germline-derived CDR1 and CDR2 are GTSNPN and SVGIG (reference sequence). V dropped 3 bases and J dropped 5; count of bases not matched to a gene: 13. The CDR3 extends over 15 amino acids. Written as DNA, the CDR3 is TGTGCCTGGAGCCACACCGGGGGAGGGAACCACGAGCAGTACTTC. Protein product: CAWSHTGGGNHEQYF.

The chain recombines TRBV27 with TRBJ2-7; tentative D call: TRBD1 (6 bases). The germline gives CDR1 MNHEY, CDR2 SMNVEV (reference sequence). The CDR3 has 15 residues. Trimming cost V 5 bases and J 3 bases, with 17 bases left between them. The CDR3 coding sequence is TGTGCCAGCAGTCCCCGGGACACAACCCACTACGAGCAGTACTTC. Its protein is CASSPRDTTHYEQYF.

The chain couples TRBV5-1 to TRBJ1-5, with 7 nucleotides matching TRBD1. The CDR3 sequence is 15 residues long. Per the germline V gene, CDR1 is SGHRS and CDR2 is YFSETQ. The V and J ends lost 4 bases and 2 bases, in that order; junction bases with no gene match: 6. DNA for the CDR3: TGCGCCAGCAGCCCGGGGACAGCTCGCAATCAGCCCCAGCATTTT. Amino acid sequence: CASSPGTARNQPQHF. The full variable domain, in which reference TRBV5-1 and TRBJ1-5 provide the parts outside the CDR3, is KAGVTQTPRYLIKTRGQQVTLSCSPISGHRSVSWYQQTPGQGLQFLFEYFSETQRNKGNFPGRFSGRQFSNSRSEMNVSTLELGDSALYLCASSPGTARNQPQHFGDGTRLSIL.

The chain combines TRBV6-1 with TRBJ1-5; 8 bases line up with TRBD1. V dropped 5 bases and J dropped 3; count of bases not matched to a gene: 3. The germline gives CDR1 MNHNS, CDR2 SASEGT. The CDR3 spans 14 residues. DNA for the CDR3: TGTGCCAGCAGTAAGACAGGGGACAATCAGCCCCAGCATTTT. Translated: CASSKTGDNQPQHF.

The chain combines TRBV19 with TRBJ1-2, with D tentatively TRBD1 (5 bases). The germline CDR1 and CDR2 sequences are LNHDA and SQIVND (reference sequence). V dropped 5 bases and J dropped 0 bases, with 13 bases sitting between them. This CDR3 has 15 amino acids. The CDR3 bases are TGTGCCAGTAGTTCCCAGGGTCCTGCTAACTATGGCTACACCTTC. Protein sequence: CASSSQGPANYGYTF. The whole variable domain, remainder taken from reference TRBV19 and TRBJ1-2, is DGGITQSPKYLFRKEGQNVTLSCEQNLNHDAMYWYRQDPGQGLRLIYYSQIVNDFQKGDIAEGYSVSREKKESFPLTVTSAQKNPTAFYLCASSSQGPANYGYTFGSGTRLTVV.

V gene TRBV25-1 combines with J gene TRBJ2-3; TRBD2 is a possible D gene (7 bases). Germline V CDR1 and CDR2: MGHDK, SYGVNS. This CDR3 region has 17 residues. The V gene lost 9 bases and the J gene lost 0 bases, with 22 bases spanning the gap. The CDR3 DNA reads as TGTGCCAGTAGGGGGGGCAGCTTGCGCTTTAGCACAGATACGCAGTATTTT. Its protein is CASRGGSLRFSTDTQYF.

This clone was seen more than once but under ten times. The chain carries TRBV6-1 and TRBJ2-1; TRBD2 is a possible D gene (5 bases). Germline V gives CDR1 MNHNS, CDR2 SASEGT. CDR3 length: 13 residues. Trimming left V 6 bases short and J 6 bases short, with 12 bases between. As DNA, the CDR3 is TGTGCCAGCAGACCTACTAGGTTCAATGAGCAGTTCTTC. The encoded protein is CASRPTRFNEQFF.

In DNA, the CDR3 is TGTGCCAGCACCGCTAGTGGGGGGGCTGAAGCTTTCTTT. Translating it yields CASTASGGAEAFF. The rearrangement uses TRBV9 and TRBJ1-1, with D maybe TRBD1 (5 bases). The CDR3 loop spans 13 amino acids. V lost 6 bases and J lost 6, with 15 bases in between. CDR1 is SGDLS and CDR2 is YYNGEE in the germline V gene.

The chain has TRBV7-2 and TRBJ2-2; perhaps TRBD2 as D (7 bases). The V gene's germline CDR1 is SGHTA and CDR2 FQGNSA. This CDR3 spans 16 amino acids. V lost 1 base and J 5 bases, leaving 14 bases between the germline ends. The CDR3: CASSLVRGAGTGELFF. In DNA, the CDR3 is TGTGCCAGCAGCTTAGTCCGGGGGGCAGGGACCGGGGAGCTGTTTTTT.

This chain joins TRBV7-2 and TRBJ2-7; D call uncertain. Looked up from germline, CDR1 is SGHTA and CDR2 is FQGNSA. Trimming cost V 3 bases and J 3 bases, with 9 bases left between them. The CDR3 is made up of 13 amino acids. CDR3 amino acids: CASSFEDLYEQYF. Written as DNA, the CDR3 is TGTGCCAGCAGCTTTGAGGATCTCTACGAGCAGTACTTC. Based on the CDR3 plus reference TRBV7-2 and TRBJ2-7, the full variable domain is GAGVSQSPSNKVTEKGKDVELRCDPISGHTALYWYRQSLGQGLEFLIYFQGNSAPDKSGLPSDRFSAERTGGSVSTLTIQRTQQEDSAVYLCASSFEDLYEQYFGPGTRLTVT.

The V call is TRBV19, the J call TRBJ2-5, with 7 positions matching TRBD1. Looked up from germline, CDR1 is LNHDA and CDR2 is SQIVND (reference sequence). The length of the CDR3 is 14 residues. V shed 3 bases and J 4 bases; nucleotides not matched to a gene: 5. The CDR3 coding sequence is TGTGCCAGTAGTATGGGACAGAAGGGAGAGACCCAGTACTTC. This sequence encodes CASSMGQKGETQYF.

The CDR3 DNA reads TGTGCCAGCAGCAAATCTATGGACAGACATGTTCCCTCAAGCTACACCTTC. Its translation: CASSKSMDRHVPSSYTF. The rearrangement links TRBV21-1 to TRBJ1-2; no DNA check was done on the table's D call, TRBD1. TRBV21-1 is annotated as a pseudogene. CDR3 length: 17 amino acids.

CDR3 nucleotide sequence: TGTGCCAGCAGCTTGCCCCCGGGACAGGGGGGCGATACGCAGTATTTT. Protein product: CASSLPPGQGGDTQYF. J is TRBJ2-3 and V is TRBV5-4, with 11 bases aligning to TRBD1. There are 16 residues in the CDR3. The ends lost 1 base at V and 6 bases at J; junction bases unmatched: 7. Germline CDR1 SGHNT, CDR2 YYREEE (reference sequence).

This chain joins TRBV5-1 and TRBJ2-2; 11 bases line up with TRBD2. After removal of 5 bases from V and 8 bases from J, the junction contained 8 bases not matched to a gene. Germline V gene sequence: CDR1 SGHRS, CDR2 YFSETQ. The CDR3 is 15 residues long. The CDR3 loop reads CASRSTSGGLGELFF. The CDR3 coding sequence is TGCGCCAGCAGGAGTACTAGCGGGGGACTAGGGGAGCTGTTTTTT.

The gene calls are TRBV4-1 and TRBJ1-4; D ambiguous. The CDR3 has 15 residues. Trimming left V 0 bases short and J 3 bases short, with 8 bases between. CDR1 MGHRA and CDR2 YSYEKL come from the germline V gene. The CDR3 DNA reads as TGCGCCAGCAGCCAAGAGTCCGGTCCTAATGAAAAACTGTTTTTT. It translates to CASSQESGPNEKLFF.

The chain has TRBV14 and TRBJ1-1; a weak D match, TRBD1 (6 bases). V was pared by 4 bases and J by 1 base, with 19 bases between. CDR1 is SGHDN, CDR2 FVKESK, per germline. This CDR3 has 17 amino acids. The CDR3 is CASSLYRVEEWNTEAFF. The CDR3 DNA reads TGTGCCAGCAGCCTCTACAGGGTAGAAGAATGGAACACTGAAGCTTTCTTT.